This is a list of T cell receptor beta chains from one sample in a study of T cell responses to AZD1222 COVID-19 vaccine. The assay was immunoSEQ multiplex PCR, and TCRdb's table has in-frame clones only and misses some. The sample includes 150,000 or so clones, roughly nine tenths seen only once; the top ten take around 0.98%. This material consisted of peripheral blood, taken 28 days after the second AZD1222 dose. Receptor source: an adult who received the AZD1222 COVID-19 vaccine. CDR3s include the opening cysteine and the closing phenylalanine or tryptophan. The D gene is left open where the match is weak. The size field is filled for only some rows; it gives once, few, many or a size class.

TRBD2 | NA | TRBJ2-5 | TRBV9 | TGTGCCAGCAGCGCCGGAGGGCTAGCGGGGGGAAGAGGGACCCAGTACTTC | CASSAGGLAGGRGTQYF
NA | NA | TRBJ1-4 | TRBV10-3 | TGTGCCATCTCGGACCCCACCGGTGGAAAACTGTTTTTT | CAISDPTGGKLFF
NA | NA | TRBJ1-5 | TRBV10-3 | TGTGCCATCAGGGGGGTCGGGGGCACCAATCAGCCCCAGCATTTT | CAIRGVGGTNQPQHF
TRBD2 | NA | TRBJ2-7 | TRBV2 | TGTGCCAGCAGGGAAAGGGATCGTGCGGGGGTCTCCTACGAGCAGTACTTC | CASRERDRAGVSYEQYF
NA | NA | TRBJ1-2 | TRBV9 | TGTGCCAGCAGCTCGAAGCCGGAGGGGTATGGCTACACCTTC | CASSSKPEGYGYTF
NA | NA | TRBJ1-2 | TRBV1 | TGCACCAGCAGCCCGTGTAATGGCTACACCTTC | CTSSPCNGYTF
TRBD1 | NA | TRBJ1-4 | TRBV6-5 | TGTGCCAGCAGTTCTCGGACAGGGTTGGGTAATGAAAAACTGTTTTTT | CASSSRTGLGNEKLFF
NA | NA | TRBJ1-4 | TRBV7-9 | TGTGCCAGCAGCCCTTGGGGTCAGAATGAAAAACTGTTTTTT | CASSPWGQNEKLFF
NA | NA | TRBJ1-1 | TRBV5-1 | TGCGCCAGCAGGGAAGGGACCACTGAAGCTTTCTTT | CASREGTTEAFF
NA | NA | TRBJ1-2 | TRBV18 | TGTGCCAGCTCACGACCAGGGATGGGGGACTTTAACTATGGCTACACCTTC | CASSRPGMGDFNYGYTF
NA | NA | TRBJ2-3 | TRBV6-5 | TGTGCCAGCGTAAACGAGGCTTACACAGATACGCAGTATTTT | CASVNEAYTDTQYF
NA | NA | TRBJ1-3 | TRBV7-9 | TGTGCCAGCAGCTTAGTTGGCTCGAGCTCTGGAAACACCATATATTTT | CASSLVGSSSGNTIYF
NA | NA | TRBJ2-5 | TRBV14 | TGTGCCAGCAGCGGACAGCTCCAAGAGACCCAGTACTTC | CASSGQLQETQYF
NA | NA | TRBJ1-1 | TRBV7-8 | TGTGCCAGCAGCTTGCAGGCCGACACTGAAGCTTTCTTT | CASSLQADTEAFF
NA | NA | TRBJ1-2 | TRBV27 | TGTGCCAGCAGTTTAACGGGTTCAGGGGTCGGCTACACCTTC | CASSLTGSGVGYTF
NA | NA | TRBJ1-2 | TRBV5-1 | TGCGCCAGCAGCTTGGGCTCAGCTAACTATGGCTACACCTTC | CASSLGSANYGYTF
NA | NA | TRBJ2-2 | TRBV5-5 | TGTGCCAGCAGCTTGGACAGGGTGGCCGGGGAGCTGTTTTTT | CASSLDRVAGELFF
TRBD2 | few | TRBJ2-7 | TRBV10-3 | TGTGCCATCAGTGAGCCAAGCGGGGGGGCCCCCTACGAGCAGTACTTC | CAISEPSGGAPYEQYF
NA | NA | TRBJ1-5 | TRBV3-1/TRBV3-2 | TGTGCCAGCAGCCAAGAAGGGGGTCAGCCCCAGCATTTT | CASSQEGGQPQHF